What follows are 27 T cell receptor beta chains derived from one specimen sequenced in a study of graft-versus-host responses after intestinal transplantation. The protocol was immunoSEQ multiplex PCR, while the TCRdb copy is restricted to in-frame clones and leaves out a portion. The sample has some 15,000 clones, 90% to 95% seen once. The starting material was PBMCs, obtained 9 days after transplant. Every receptor here comes from a human patient who received an intestinal transplant, so some T cells may come from the graft donor.

The genes are TRBV13 and TRBJ2-5, with D perhaps matching TRBD2 (6 bases). V lost 5 bases to trimming and J lost 6 bases, with 16 bases between them. CDR1 and CDR2 (germline): PRHDT, FYEKMQ (reference sequence). The CDR3 is 14 residues long. This chain's CDR3 is CASSPGGGRKTQYF. As DNA, the CDR3 is TGTGCCAGCAGCCCAGGTGGAGGGAGAAAGACCCAGTACTTC. Complete variable domain (other parts from reference TRBV13 and TRBJ2-5): AAGVIQSPRHLIKEKRETATLKCYPIPRHDTVYWYQQGPGQDPQFLISFYEKMQSDKGSIPDRFSAQQFSDYHSELNMSSLELGDSALYFCASSPGGGRKTQYFGPGTRLLVL.

The J gene is TRBJ2-5, the V gene TRBV10-3; no clear D. The germline V gene encodes CDR1 ENHRY and CDR2 SYGVKD. V was clipped by 0 bases and J by 2 bases, with 7 bases between them. The CDR3 has 14 residues. The CDR3 here is CAISESNLQETQYF. In nucleotides, the CDR3 is TGTGCCATCAGTGAGTCAAACTTGCAAGAGACCCAGTACTTC.

The CDR3 DNA reads as TGTGCCAGCAGCCAAGGACTAGCGGGGCCAGATACGCAGTATTTT. Its translation: CASSQGLAGPDTQYF. The chain recombines TRBV4-2 with TRBJ2-3; TRBD2 matches at 11 bases. The CDR3 has 15 amino acids. Germline V gene data show CDR1 as LGHNA and CDR2 as YNFKEQ. Trimming at V came to 1 base and at J to 4 bases, leaving 1 base not matched to a gene.

The J gene is TRBJ2-2, the V gene TRBV9, with D possibly matching TRBD2 (6 bases). The V gene lost 7 bases and the J gene lost 0 bases, with 7 bases spanning the gap. This CDR3 is built from 13 residues. Germline lookup yields CDR1 SGDLS and CDR2 YYNGEE. CDR3 in DNA: TGTGCCAGCCTAGCGTCGAACACCGGGGAGCTGTTTTTT. Protein product: CASLASNTGELFF.

Only one count was recorded for this clone. This chain uses TRBV5-6 with TRBJ2-5; D is unclear. CDR1 is SGHDT, CDR2 YYEEEE, per germline. Trimming stripped 0 bases from V and 5 bases from J, with 11 bases between. CDR3 length: 14 residues. The CDR3, as DNA: TGTGCCAGCAGCTTGGCGGGCGGTGCGGAGACCCAGTACTTC. This gives the protein CASSLAGGAETQYF.

About this clone: An end of the junction does not agree with germline; a read error may underlie this. This rearrangement joins TRBV6-9 to TRBJ2-7; 7 nucleotides line up with TRBD1. Germline lookup yields CDR1 MNHGY and CDR2 SVAAGI. The CDR3 loop spans 15 amino acids. In nucleotides, the CDR3 is TGTGCCAGCAGTTACCCGACAGGGATCTCCAACGAGCAGTACTTC. It yields the protein CASSYPTGISNEQYF.

The chain has TRBV7-6 and TRBJ2-7; D ambiguous. Germline CDR1 is SGHVS and CDR2 is FNYEAQ. CDR3 size: 15 residues. V was shortened by 2 bases and J by 0 bases, with 11 bases between the two germline ends. DNA for the CDR3: TGTGCCAGCAGCTTAAGCGCTAGGAGCTCCTACGAGCAGTACTTC. Amino acid sequence: CASSLSARSSYEQYF.

The chain combines TRBV6-5 with TRBJ1-4, with D possibly TRBD1 on 6 matching bases. V shed 2 bases and J shed 2 bases, with 9 bases lying between them. CDR1 is MNHEY and CDR2 is SVGAGI in the germline V gene. The CDR3 consists of 15 residues. The CDR3 protein is CASSYTTGTNEKLFF. The CDR3 DNA reads as TGTGCCAGCAGTTACACAACAGGGACTAATGAAAAACTGTTTTTT.

The V and J genes are TRBV7-9 and TRBJ1-1; tentatively, D is TRBD1 (5 bases). The length of the CDR3 is 16 residues. The V end was cut by 2 bases, the J end by 2 bases, with 15 bases between. The germline CDR1 and CDR2 sequences are SEHNR and FQNEAQ (reference sequence). CDR3 in amino acids: CASSLKRTTANTEAFF. The CDR3 DNA reads TGTGCCAGCAGCTTAAAGCGCACGACAGCCAACACTGAAGCTTTCTTT.

In this sample, this clone turned up once. The chain carries TRBV10-3 and TRBJ2-1; D is unresolved. Germline CDR1 and CDR2: ENHRY and SYGVKD. The CDR3 is 13 amino acids. The V end was cut by 5 bases, the J end by 0 bases, with 5 bases between. Here the CDR3 reads CAISQSSYNEQFF. The CDR3 DNA is TGTGCCATCAGTCAGAGCTCCTACAATGAGCAGTTCTTC.

The gene calls are TRBV4-1 and TRBJ2-5; TRBD2 agrees at 8 bases. The CDR3 extends over 16 amino acids. The V segment lost 0 bases and the J segment 6 bases; nucleotides outside the gene matches: 9. From germline, CDR1 is MGHRA and CDR2 YSYEKL. The CDR3 sequence is CASSQEVTGREQTQYF. CDR3 bases: TGCGCCAGCAGCCAAGAGGTAACCGGGAGGGAGCAGACCCAGTACTTC.

V usage is TRBV2 and J usage is TRBJ2-7; D is unclear. CDR1 SNHLY and CDR2 FYNNEI come from the germline V gene. The V end lost 3 bases, the J end lost 4 bases, and 4 bases lay between the germline ends. This CDR3 has 11 amino acids. CDR3 nucleotide sequence: TGTGCCAGCAGTGACAGGTACGAGCAGTACTTC. It translates to CASSDRYEQYF.

This chain joins TRBV5-6 and TRBJ2-7; 7 bases align to TRBD1. The CDR3 loop spans 14 amino acids. V gave up 2 bases and J gave up 5 bases; unmatched junction bases: 7. Germline CDR1 and CDR2: SGHDT and YYEEEE. CDR3 residues: CASSFVQGPHEQYF. The CDR3 nucleotides read TGTGCCAGCAGCTTTGTACAGGGGCCCCACGAGCAGTACTTC.

The genes are TRBV5-1 and TRBJ2-1; 7 bases are shared with TRBD2. V lost 4 bases, J lost 6 bases, and 4 bases stayed unmatched. The V gene's germline CDR1 is SGHRS and CDR2 YFSETQ. This CDR3 is 13 amino acids long. In DNA form, the CDR3 reads TGCGCCAGCAGCCTGACTAGCACCAATGAGCAGTTCTTC. Translating it yields CASSLTSTNEQFF.

J is TRBJ2-7 and V is TRBV6-5; a weak D match, TRBD1 (6 bases). The V end lost 6 bases, the J end lost 4 bases, and 13 bases lay between the germline ends. The germline CDR1 and CDR2 sequences are MNHEY and SVGAGI. The CDR3 has 13 residues. This CDR3 reads CASSSPGEYEQYF. DNA of the CDR3: TGTGCCAGCAGCTCTCCAGGGGAATACGAGCAGTACTTC.

The chain combines TRBV7-6 with TRBJ2-2, with 8 nucleotides matching TRBD2. V gave up 2 bases and J gave up 2 bases; unmatched junction bases: 4. The CDR3 is made up of 16 amino acids. Germline assignment: CDR1 SGHVS and CDR2 FNYEAQ. CDR3 region: CASSLLVAGNTGELFF. In nucleotides, the CDR3 is TGTGCCAGCAGCTTATTGGTAGCGGGAAACACCGGGGAGCTGTTTTTT. Variable domain in full (rest from reference TRBV7-6 and TRBJ2-2): GAGVSQSPRYKVTKRGQDVALRCDPISGHVSLYWYRQALGQGPEFLTYFNYEAQQDKSGLPNDRFSAERPEGSISTLTIQRTEQRDSAMYRCASSLLVAGNTGELFFGEGSRLTVL.

This chain links TRBV6-6 with TRBJ1-5; D gene unclear. V was trimmed by 4 bases and J by 2 bases, leaving 9 bases between them. The CDR3 sequence is 14 residues long. The germline V gene encodes CDR1 MNHNY and CDR2 SVGAGI (reference sequence). The CDR3 DNA is TGTGCCAGCAGTTCAGTCAGCGGCAATCAGCCCCAGCATTTT. It translates to CASSSVSGNQPQHF.

The chain employs TRBV29-1 and TRBJ2-7, with unresolved D. The CDR3 sequence is 11 residues long. CDR1 is SQVTM, CDR2 ANQGSEA, per germline. V was pared by 3 bases and J by 4 bases, with 7 bases between. The CDR3 DNA reads as TGCAGCGTTGACTTTGGGTACGAGCAGTACTTC. As protein: CSVDFGYEQYF.

V and J are TRBV27 and TRBJ2-7; D unclear. V was cut by 0 bases and J by 4 bases, with 13 bases left in between. The CDR3 runs to 15 residues. Germline V gives CDR1 MNHEY, CDR2 SMNVEV (reference sequence). The CDR3 DNA follows: TGTGCCAGCAGTTTATCGGCTCCAGGCCCTTACGAGCAGTACTTC. It encodes CASSLSAPGPYEQYF.

This clone has just a few counts. The gene calls are TRBV21-1 and TRBJ2-7; the DNA was not compared with TRBD2, the D call given in the table. TRBV21-1 is annotated as a pseudogene. CDR3 length equals 16 residues. For the CDR3, the DNA is TGTGCCAGCAGCAAAGCTCGCCTAGCGGGACCCCTCGAGCAGTACTTC. Protein product: CASSKARLAGPLEQYF.

The CDR3 is CASKTVPMSYTF. In DNA form, the CDR3 reads TGTGCCAGCAAGACCGTACCTATGAGCTACACCTTC. V is TRBV2 and J is TRBJ1-2; unclear D gene. The germline CDR1 and CDR2 sequences are SNHLY and FYNNEI. Trimming shortened V by 7 bases and J by 9 bases, and 15 bases separated the two germline ends. The CDR3 has 12 residues. Filled out from reference TRBV2 and TRBJ1-2, the complete variable domain reads EPEVTQTPSHQVTQMGQEVILRCVPISNHLYFYWYRQILGQKVEFLVSFYNNEISEKSEIFDDQFSVERPDGSNFTLKIRSTKLEDSAMYFCASKTVPMSYTFGSGTRLTVV.

This chain connects TRBV6-5 to TRBJ2-7; D possibly corresponds to TRBD2 (6 bases). V was clipped by 8 bases and J by 5 bases, with 16 bases between them. CDR1 and CDR2 from the germline V gene are MNHEY and SVGAGI. The CDR3 totals 13 residues. CDR3 DNA sequence: TGTGCCAGCGAAGGAGGGAGGATGAACGAGCAGTACTTC. Translation gives CASEGGRMNEQYF.

This clone was seen once. The chain recombines TRBV5-4 with TRBJ2-3, with TRBD2 matching 9 bases. V trimming: 2 bases; J trimming: 2 bases; junction bases outside the gene matches: 6. CDR3 length equals 16 residues. The germline V gene encodes CDR1 SGHNT and CDR2 YYREEE (reference sequence). The DNA for the CDR3 is TGTGCCAGCAGCTTTCGACTAGCGGCATTCACAGATACGCAGTATTTT. This sequence encodes CASSFRLAAFTDTQYF.

The sample holds one count of this clone. This CDR3 is CASSEVVSDSTDTQYF. The CDR3, as DNA: TGTGCCAGCAGTGAAGTGGTTAGCGACAGCACAGATACGCAGTATTTT. The chain recombines TRBV6-1 with TRBJ2-3, with a weak D call TRBD2 (5 bases). Germline CDR1 reads MNHNS; CDR2 reads SASEGT. V lost 1 base and J lost 0, with 11 bases in between. This CDR3 is built from 16 residues.

V is TRBV30 and J is TRBJ2-7; TRBD2 matches 9 bases. V shed 8 bases, J shed 2 bases, and the junction held 10 bases outside the gene matches. Germline V lookup: CDR1 GTSNPN, CDR2 SVGIG (reference sequence). This CDR3 comprises 14 residues. CDR3 nucleotide sequence: TGTGCCCTGGAACCTAGCGGGATCACCTACGAGCAGTACTTC. It codes for CALEPSGITYEQYF. The whole variable domain, filled in from reference TRBV30 and TRBJ2-7, reads SQTIHQWPATLVQPVGSPLSLECTVEGTSNPNLYWYRQAAGRGLQLLFYSVGIGQISSEVPQNLSASRPQDRQFILSSKKLLLSDSGFYLCALEPSGITYEQYFGPGTRLTVT.

The genes are TRBV27 and TRBJ2-7; D perhaps matches TRBD1 (6 bases). This CDR3 region has 14 residues. Trimming left V 0 bases short and J 5 bases short, with 11 bases between. In germline, CDR1 is MNHEY, CDR2 SMNVEV (reference sequence). CDR3 residues: CASSLSQGWDEQYF. The CDR3 nucleotides read TGTGCCAGCAGTTTATCGCAGGGGTGGGACGAGCAGTACTTC.

This chain links TRBV7-3 with TRBJ1-1; weak D call: TRBD1 (6 bases). CDR1 is SGHTA, CDR2 FQGTGA, per germline. V dropped 5 bases and J dropped 5 bases, with 18 bases sitting between them. This CDR3 has 15 residues. The CDR3 region is CASSPGPSQGTEAFF. CDR3 DNA: TGTGCCAGCAGCCCTGGCCCCTCCCAGGGGACTGAAGCTTTCTTT.